This TCR beta chain was captured in a study of blood T cells in healthy people across ages. On this clonotype: Its antigen is not known.

With a J-beta primer mix and a sample-barcoded 5' primer, a second PCR ran about 7 to 11 cycles. No fewer than 3 million CDR3-containing paired-end reads came from each sample. TCRdb reprocessed the 5' RACE reads via MiXCR and lists one record per CDR3 protein. The table shows 1.5 million to 2 million distinct CDR3 sequences, with around 48% occurring only once. Study results and caveats: Whereas aged donors had fewer naive CD4+ cells, long-lived donors had more of them and higher diversity. A roughly linear fall in TCR beta diversity per million T cells was seen with increasing age. Those diversity estimates obtained from one million T cells were thought to be underestimates.

This CDR3 spans 18 amino acids. In germline, CDR1 is MNHEY, CDR2 SMNVEV (reference sequence). V dropped 1 base and J dropped 2 bases, with 18 bases sitting between them. Sequenced sample: blood. This rearrangement joins TRBV27 to TRBJ1-5, with D possibly matching TRBD1 (6 bases). This sequence originates from a middle-aged woman in good health. CDR3: CASSLFGSGGEGNQPQHF. The CDR3 nucleotides read TGTGCCAGCAGTTTATTCGGGAGCGGGGGCGAGGGCAATCAGCCCCAGCATTTT.